This T cell receptor (beta chain) was sequenced for a study of T cell clonality in common variable immunodeficiency. Germline V gene sequence: CDR1 SGHRS, CDR2 YFSETQ. The CDR3 runs 15 residues. TCRdb's copy holds only in-frame clones and misses some; the assay was immunoSEQ multiplex PCR. Recorded here are 40,000 to 55,000 clones, with no singletons, and the ten leading clones hold approximately 5.9%. Study findings and constraints: Common variable immunodeficiency TCR beta sequences reportedly had fewer deletions and N-nucleotide insertions. Shared TCRbeta clones were fewer between CVID subjects than controls.

The table lists this clone with many counts. Antigen unknown. A junction end diverges from the germline sequence, so it may reflect a read error. The read is 3 residues too short to cover the CDR3 end, so that end is filled in from the germline J gene. The source is a person aged 18 to 75 in good health. The rearrangement links TRBV5-1 to TRBJ2-3; possible D gene TRBD1, 6 bases. The sequencing input was peripheral blood mononuclear cells. Incomplete CDR3 DNA: TGCGCCAGCAGCTTGGGGTTGGGGGCCCCAGAGACG. This codes for CASSLGLGAPET. The full CDR3 reads CASSLGLGAPETQYF.